Shown below are 6 T cell receptor beta chains from a single sample sequenced in a study of response to subunit inactivated influenza vaccine. TCRdb analysed the RT-PCR reads with MiXCR anew, one entry per CDR3 protein. The profile covers under 800,000 distinct CDR3 sequences, with about 15% appearing a single time and 5.5% to 8% taken by the ten largest. Sequencing used PBMCs from blood, obtained 14 to 15 days before vaccination. The receptors shown here come from a man between 50 and 59 years old who received an inactivated influenza vaccine.

As to this clonotype: Mismatch with germline at one junction end may stem from a read error. This chain joins TRBV6-5 and TRBJ2-5; 14 bases agree with TRBD2. The CDR3 runs 18 residues. Germline lookup yields CDR1 MNHEY and CDR2 SVGAGI. The chain's CDR3 is CASSYSGLAGDAGETQCF. The CDR3 nucleotides are TGTGCCAGCAGTTACTCGGGACTAGCGGGAGACGCGGGGGAGACCCAGTGCTTC.

This clonotype has more than one count but fewer than ten. CDR3 sequence: CATSGTTANTGELFF. CDR3 nucleotides: TGTGCCACCTCCGGGACTACAGCGAACACCGGGGAGCTGTTTTTT. The chain couples TRBV10-3 to TRBJ2-2; 7 positions match TRBD2. This CDR3 has 15 amino acids. Losses at the gene ends were 10 bases for V and 0 bases for J; bases not matched to a gene: 8. Germline V CDR1 and CDR2: ENHRY, SYGVKD.

This clonotype has more than one count but fewer than ten. The chain uses TRBV6-2 or TRBV6-3 and TRBJ1-2, with D possibly being TRBD1 (5 bases). V dropped 7 bases and J dropped 4 bases, with 13 bases sitting between them. The length of the CDR3 is 13 residues. Germline V gene sequence: CDR1 MNHEY, CDR2 SVGEGT. The chain's CDR3 is CASIQDTSYGYTF. Here the CDR3 DNA reads TGTGCCAGCATACAGGACACTAGCTATGGCTACACCTTC.

Comment on this clonotype: Sequence at one end of the junction differs from germline and may be a read error. The CDR3 DNA follows: TGTGCCAGCAGTTCTCTAGCGGGGGGTTACAATGAGCACTTCTTC. This codes for CASSSLAGGYNEHFF. V gene TRBV2 combines with J gene TRBJ2-1, with 11 bases that match TRBD2. The CDR3 covers 15 residues. Germline V gene data show CDR1 as SNHLY and CDR2 as FYNNEI.

This clonotype was observed a handful of times. The chain carries TRBV3-1 and TRBJ1-2; 8 bases agree with TRBD1. In germline, CDR1 is LGHDT, CDR2 YNNKEL (reference sequence). With V trimmed by 0 bases and J by 4 bases, 4 bases remained unmatched. The CDR3 has 15 residues. The chain's CDR3 is CASSQEGTGAYGYTF. CDR3 bases: TGTGCCAGCAGCCAAGAGGGGACAGGAGCCTATGGCTACACCTTC.

The V call is TRBV20-1, the J call TRBJ1-4; D is uncertain. Germline assignment: CDR1 DFQATT and CDR2 SNEGSKA (reference sequence). Trimming shortened V by 3 bases and J by 4 bases, and 12 bases separated the two germline ends. The CDR3 has 14 residues. CDR3 DNA sequence: TGCAGTGCTAGCTCGGGTACTCTTAATGAAAAACTGTTTTTT. Translation gives CSASSGTLNEKLFF.